These 30 T cell receptor beta chains share one sample of origin, sequenced in a study of blood T cell repertoires in COVID-19. Generated by immunoSEQ multiplex PCR, the TCRdb table keeps only in-frame clones and is missing some. Among some 220,000 clones listed, 84% were seen once. Input material: peripheral blood. All receptors derive from a young woman who had recovered from COVID-19.

The chain combines TRBV7-8 with TRBJ2-5; D uncertain. This CDR3 has 13 amino acids. Germline loops: CDR1 SGHVS, CDR2 FQNEAQ. Trimming shortened V by 6 bases and J by 2 bases, and 10 bases separated the two germline ends. CDR3 residues: CASRQRVQETQYF. The DNA for the CDR3 is TGTGCCAGCAGGCAACGGGTGCAAGAGACCCAGTACTTC.

The rearrangement joins TRBV19 to TRBJ1-1; TRBD1 might be the D (6 bases). V was cut by 4 bases and J by 0 bases, with 12 bases left in between. Germline CDR1 reads LNHDA; CDR2 reads SQIVND (reference sequence). This CDR3 contains 15 residues. The CDR3 nucleotides are TGTGCCAGTAGTAAAAGGACAGCCATGAACACTGAAGCTTTCTTT. Protein sequence: CASSKRTAMNTEAFF.

The gene calls are TRBV10-3 and TRBJ1-1; TRBD1 is a possible D gene (5 bases). The length of the CDR3 is 13 residues. The V end lost 5 bases, the J end lost 5 bases, and 12 bases lay between the germline ends. Germline lookup yields CDR1 ENHRY and CDR2 SYGVKD. The CDR3 reads CAISPDSQTEAFF. CDR3 DNA sequence: TGTGCCATCAGTCCCGACAGCCAAACTGAAGCTTTCTTT.

As for this clone: Distinct nucleotide sequences in the sample also encode this CDR3. The chain carries TRBV5-1 and TRBJ2-3; TRBD1 matches at 8 bases. The ends lost 0 bases at V and 1 base at J; junction bases unmatched: 4. Germline V lookup: CDR1 SGHRS, CDR2 YFSETQ. The CDR3 has 16 residues. The CDR3 DNA sequence: TGCGCCAGCAGCTTGGTGACAGGGGAACGCACAGATACGCAGTATTTT. Translation gives CASSLVTGERTDTQYF.

CDR3 sequence (DNA): TGTCGGGGGAGCGGGAGGAAAGAGACCCAGTACTTC. It yields the protein CRGSGRKETQYF. This chain uses TRBV27 with TRBJ2-5; 9 positions match TRBD2. The germline gives CDR1 MNHEY, CDR2 SMNVEV (reference sequence). The CDR3 runs 12 residues.

This clone was seen a few times. This chain connects TRBV5-1 to TRBJ1-5; D uncertain. The germline gives CDR1 SGHRS, CDR2 YFSETQ. V was clipped by 0 bases and J by 3 bases, with 7 bases between them. The CDR3 loop spans 14 amino acids. Here the CDR3 DNA reads TGCGCCAGCAGCTTGGGAGGATTCAATCAGCCCCAGCATTTT. Protein product: CASSLGGFNQPQHF.

The chain uses TRBV29-1 and TRBJ1-2; 8 bases agree with TRBD1. Trimming cost V 5 bases and J 8 bases; bases outside gene matches: 10. CDR3 length: 13 amino acids. In germline, CDR1 is SQVTM, CDR2 ANQGSEA. This CDR3 reads CSVTGTGVRGYTF. The CDR3 region has the DNA TGCAGCGTTACCGGGACAGGCGTGAGGGGCTACACCTTC.

The chain combines TRBV28 with TRBJ2-7, with 9 bases identical to TRBD1. Trimming removed 6 bases from V and 5 bases from J; junction bases left unmatched: 11. Germline loops: CDR1 MDHEN, CDR2 SYDVKM. CDR3 length: 15 amino acids. Here the CDR3 DNA reads TGTGCCAGCAGCCCAGGGACAGGGATTATCCACGAGCAGTACTTC. It encodes CASSPGTGIIHEQYF.

This chain links TRBV5-1 with TRBJ1-3; a possible D gene is TRBD1 (6 bases). CDR1 SGHRS and CDR2 YFSETQ come from the germline V gene. This CDR3 comprises 17 residues. The V and J ends lost 1 base and 4 bases respectively, with 18 bases between them. The CDR3 spells CASSLPSFQGQGNTIYF. The CDR3 coding sequence is TGCGCCAGCAGCTTGCCCTCCTTTCAGGGGCAGGGAAACACCATATATTTT.

This clone appeared a single time. The V call is TRBV7-9, the J call TRBJ2-7, with 8 bases fitting TRBD2. Germline values: CDR1 SEHNR, CDR2 FQNEAQ (reference sequence). V gave up 6 bases and J gave up 3 bases; unmatched junction bases: 13. This CDR3 region has 16 residues. The CDR3 here is CASSWTGTSGDYEQYF. The CDR3 bases are TGTGCCAGCAGTTGGACCGGAACTAGCGGTGACTACGAGCAGTACTTC. Combining the CDR3 with reference TRBV7-9 and TRBJ2-7 gives the whole variable domain DTGVSQNPRHKITKRGQNVTFRCDPISEHNRLYWYRQTLGQGPEFLTYFQNEAQLEKSRLLSDRFSAERPKGSFSTLEIQRTEQGDSAMYLCASSWTGTSGDYEQYFGPGTRLTVT.

The chain combines TRBV29-1 with TRBJ1-1, with no clear D. In germline, CDR1 is SQVTM, CDR2 ANQGSEA. The CDR3 loop spans 13 amino acids. V was pared by 2 bases and J by 2 bases, with 9 bases between. CDR3 DNA sequence: TGCAGCGTTGAACGGCAGACTAACACTGAAGCTTTCTTT. Translation: CSVERQTNTEAFF.

The rearrangement links TRBV28 to TRBJ2-7, with TRBD1 matching 9 bases. The CDR3 sequence is 17 residues long. Trimming at V came to 8 bases and at J to 4 bases, leaving 18 bases not matched to a gene. The germline gives CDR1 MDHEN, CDR2 SYDVKM. The CDR3 DNA is TGTGCCAGCTGCGGGACAGGGCAACTTTCCGGGGAGTACGAGCAGTACTTC. Amino acids: CASCGTGQLSGEYEQYF.

This clone was observed a single time. The chain carries TRBV5-1 and TRBJ2-7, with D perhaps matching TRBD1 (6 bases). The CDR3 is 14 amino acids. V gave up 1 base and J gave up 7 bases, with 15 bases separating them. CDR1 is SGHRS, CDR2 YFSETQ, per germline. The DNA for the CDR3 is TGCGCCAGCAGCTTGAACAGGGCGAGTCGGGAGCAGTACTTC. Encoded protein: CASSLNRASREQYF. Drawing the rest from reference TRBV5-1 and TRBJ2-7, the complete variable domain is KAGVTQTPRYLIKTRGQQVTLSCSPISGHRSVSWYQQTPGQGLQFLFEYFSETQRNKGNFPGRFSGRQFSNSRSEMNVSTLELGDSALYLCASSLNRASREQYFGPGTRLTVT.

The gene calls are TRBV5-5 and TRBJ1-5, with a possible D match to TRBD1 (5 bases). CDR3 length: 14 residues. V was pared by 1 base and J by 4 bases, with 9 bases between. Germline assignment: CDR1 SGHKS and CDR2 YYEKEE (reference sequence). This chain's CDR3 is CASSLSRVNQPQHF. The CDR3 coding sequence is TGTGCCAGCAGCTTGTCCAGGGTGAATCAGCCCCAGCATTTT.

V gene TRBV7-9 combines with J gene TRBJ2-7; D remains unclear. V gave up 1 base and J gave up 2 bases, with 9 bases separating them. From germline, CDR1 is SEHNR and CDR2 FQNEAQ (reference sequence). The CDR3 length is 14 residues. Written as DNA, the CDR3 is TGTGCCAGCAGCTTAGGGTCGGTCGCCTACGAGCAGTACTTC. It is translated as CASSLGSVAYEQYF.

The CDR3 protein is CASSETAVNYGYTF. The CDR3 DNA follows: TGTGCCAGCAGTGAAACCGCAGTCAACTATGGCTACACCTTC. The chain links TRBV6-1 to TRBJ1-2; D gene unclear. The length of the CDR3 is 14 residues. With 2 bases removed from V and 2 bases from J, the gap between germline ends came to 9 bases. The V gene's germline CDR1 is MNHNS and CDR2 SASEGT.

This rearrangement joins TRBV6-5 to TRBJ1-2; D might be TRBD1 (6 bases). Trimming stripped 6 bases from V and 2 bases from J, with 10 bases between. CDR1 is MNHEY, CDR2 SVGAGI, per germline. The length of the CDR3 is 13 residues. In nucleotides, the CDR3 is TGTGCCAGCAGATGGCAGGGGAACTATGGCTACACCTTC. This sequence encodes CASRWQGNYGYTF.

In this sample, this clone turned up a few times. As DNA, the CDR3 is TGTGCCAGCAGCCGCTCTTGGGACAGGGAATCCTACGAGCAGTACTTC. It is translated as CASSRSWDRESYEQYF. The V gene is TRBV3-1 (or the pseudogene TRBV3-2), the J gene TRBJ2-7; 9 positions agree with TRBD1. This CDR3 spans 16 amino acids. Trimming at V came to 4 bases and at J to 1 base, leaving 8 bases not matched to a gene. Germline lookup yields CDR1 LGHDT and CDR2 YNNKEL (reference sequence).

This chain links TRBV24-1 with TRBJ1-1; D unresolved. V was clipped by 0 bases and J by 7 bases, with 5 bases between them. The germline V gene encodes CDR1 KGHDR and CDR2 SFDVKD. This CDR3 has 12 amino acids. CDR3 nucleotide sequence: TGTGCCACCAGTGATTTGTCGGGTGAAGCTTTCTTT. Protein sequence: CATSDLSGEAFF.

V and J are TRBV19 and TRBJ2-5; tentative D call: TRBD2 (6 bases). The CDR3 consists of 17 residues. V lost 7 bases and J 4 bases, leaving 25 bases between the germline ends. The germline V gene encodes CDR1 LNHDA and CDR2 SQIVND (reference sequence). This CDR3 reads CASNGRDSKGTGETQYF. Here the CDR3 DNA reads TGTGCCAGTAACGGCCGGGACTCAAAGGGAACGGGAGAGACCCAGTACTTC.

The chain joins TRBV27 to TRBJ2-2, with TRBD1 matching 10 bases. The CDR3 length is 17 residues. V lost 6 bases, J lost 6 bases, and 13 bases stayed unmatched. Germline V CDR1 and CDR2: MNHEY, SMNVEV (reference sequence). The CDR3 here is CASSAGGDRGLPGELFF. Here the CDR3 DNA reads TGTGCCAGCAGCGCTGGCGGGGACAGGGGACTTCCCGGGGAGCTGTTTTTT.

The V and J genes are TRBV28 and TRBJ2-5; tentatively, D is TRBD1 (7 bases). The CDR3 consists of 16 residues. Germline CDR1 MDHEN, CDR2 SYDVKM. V gave up 4 bases and J gave up 2 bases, with 17 bases separating them. CDR3 sequence (DNA): TGTGCCAGCAGTTCGACCGGAGGGGGCTTTCAAGAGACCCAGTACTTC. Translation: CASSSTGGGFQETQYF. Filled out from reference TRBV28 and TRBJ2-5, the complete variable domain reads DVKVTQSSRYLVKRTGEKVFLECVQDMDHENMFWYRQDPGLGLRLIYFSYDVKMKEKGDIPEGYSVSREKKERFSLILESASTNQTSMYLCASSSTGGGFQETQYFGPGTRLLVL.

This sequence joins TRBV5-6 and TRBJ2-5; D may be TRBD2 (6 bases). CDR1 and CDR2 (germline): SGHDT, YYEEEE. This CDR3 is built from 13 residues. V was clipped by 4 bases and J by 4 bases, with 11 bases between them. For the CDR3, the DNA is TGTGCCAGCAGCCCGAGGCGGGGAGAGACCCAGTACTTC. It is translated as CASSPRRGETQYF.

V is TRBV6-5 and J is TRBJ1-4; D perhaps matches TRBD1 (5 bases). Germline CDR1 and CDR2: MNHEY and SVGAGI. The CDR3 is made up of 15 amino acids. The V and J ends lost 4 bases and 8 bases respectively, with 17 bases between them. The CDR3: CASSSPGRGQEKLFF. In DNA, the CDR3 is TGTGCCAGCAGTTCTCCCGGGAGGGGCCAGGAAAAACTGTTTTTT.

The chain uses TRBV5-6 and TRBJ1-1; TRBD1 agrees at 8 bases. V shed 4 bases and J 5 bases; nucleotides not matched to a gene: 7. The CDR3 extends over 14 amino acids. Per germline, CDR1 SGHDT and CDR2 YYEEEE. The CDR3: CASSPTGEETEAFF. CDR3 nucleotide sequence: TGTGCCAGCAGCCCGACAGGGGAGGAGACTGAAGCTTTCTTT.

V gene TRBV10-1 combines with J gene TRBJ2-1; 9 nucleotides match TRBD1. Germline V gene data show CDR1 as WNHNN and CDR2 as SYGVQD (reference sequence). The CDR3 loop spans 15 amino acids. The V gene end was trimmed by 4 bases and the J gene end by 7 bases; junction bases not matched to a gene: 8. CDR3 residues: CASSAASGTGNEQFF. In nucleotides, the CDR3 is TGCGCCAGCAGTGCGGCCTCCGGGACAGGGAATGAGCAGTTCTTC.

The chain is built from TRBV11-2 and TRBJ2-4; maybe TRBD2 (7 bases). The CDR3 has 18 amino acids. Looked up from germline, CDR1 is SGHAT and CDR2 is FQNNGV. Trimming removed 7 bases at V and 0 bases at J, with 22 bases between. CDR3 in amino acids: CASTWGGSLNLAKNIQYF. DNA for the CDR3: TGTGCCAGCACCTGGGGGGGCTCCCTCAACCTAGCCAAAAACATTCAGTACTTC.

Only one count was recorded for this clone. The chain recombines TRBV27 with TRBJ1-5; perhaps TRBD1 as D (5 bases). Germline lookup yields CDR1 MNHEY and CDR2 SMNVEV (reference sequence). Trimming left V 0 bases short and J 3 bases short, with 12 bases between. The CDR3 loop spans 16 amino acids. The CDR3 region has the DNA TGTGCCAGCAGTTTATCAGGGGAGGGATCCAATCAGCCCCAGCATTTT. Residues: CASSLSGEGSNQPQHF.

This clone was seen a single time. The chain carries TRBV7-3 and TRBJ2-5; a possible D gene is TRBD2 (5 bases). CDR1 is SGHTA, CDR2 FQGTGA, per germline. The germline V and J ends were trimmed by 8 bases and 2 bases, with 12 bases remaining between them. The CDR3 runs 13 residues. The CDR3 coding sequence is TGTGCCAGCGCTGGGAGCGTACAAGAGACCCAGTACTTC. It translates to CASAGSVQETQYF.

As to this clone: With a much larger clone just one base away, this may be a read error. Within the sample, other DNA sequences also encode this same CDR3. The chain couples TRBV3-1 (or the pseudogene TRBV3-2) to TRBJ2-7; 11 nucleotides line up with TRBD2. Trimming cost V 4 bases and J 0 bases; bases outside gene matches: 2. CDR3 length: 15 amino acids. Germline lookup yields CDR1 LGHDT and CDR2 YNNKEL (reference sequence). CDR3 amino acids: CASSRGTSGSYEQYF. The CDR3 DNA reads TGTGCCAGCAGCCGTGGGACTAGCGGCTCCTACGAGCAGTACTTC.